A selection of T cell receptor beta chains follows, all from one sample in a study of T-cell reconstitution after alpha-beta-depleted transplantation in children. TCRdb re-derived calls from the PCR reads in MiXCR, one entry per CDR3 protein. The sample lists some 390,000 distinct CDR3 sequences, about a fifth occurring once. The material sequenced was PBMCs from the stem cell graft donor, taken from the stem cell graft. These receptors were taken from a human donor who donated a stem cell graft to a child with acute myeloid leukemia. CDR3s include the opening cysteine and the closing phenylalanine or tryptophan. D genes are given only for firm matches. Clone sizes are given selectively: once, few, many, or a class where the clone is expanded.

v_call	clone_size	j_call	d_call	cdr3_aa	cdr3_nt
TRBV29-1	many	TRBJ2-5	.	CSVSFRAGYQETQYF	TGCAGCGTGTCGTTCCGGGCGGGATACCAAGAGACCCAGTACTTC
TRBV5-1	.	TRBJ1-2	.	CASSSKFEQGPHYGYTF	TGCGCCAGCAGCTCAAAATTTGAACAGGGCCCCCACTATGGCTACACCTTC
TRBV29-1	few	TRBJ1-1	.	CSAGHLNTEAFF	TGCAGCGCCGGACACCTAAACACTGAAGCTTTCTTT
TRBV18	few	TRBJ2-7	TRBD1	CASSRTGQGSGEQYF	TGTGCCAGCTCACGGACGGGACAGGGGAGTGGGGAGCAGTACTTC
TRBV29-1	medium-sized	TRBJ2-6	.	CSVASSGANVLTF	TGCAGCGTAGCAAGCTCTGGGGCCAACGTCCTGACTTTC
TRBV4-2	many	TRBJ2-7	.	CASSPLVDWAYEQYF	TGTGCCAGCAGCCCCCTCGTGGACTGGGCGTACGAGCAGTACTTC
TRBV18	few	TRBJ2-1	TRBD2	CASSRTLAGVLYEQFF	TGTGCCAGCTCACGAACACTAGCGGGAGTTCTGTATGAGCAGTTCTTC
TRBV29-1	few	TRBJ2-3	TRBD2	CSVPGTSGYTDTQYF	TGCAGCGTGCCCGGGACTAGCGGTTACACAGATACGCAGTATTTT
TRBV29-1	few	TRBJ1-1	TRBD1	CSGKQGMNTEAFF	TGCAGCGGAAAACAGGGGATGAACACTGAAGCTTTCTTT
TRBV7-8	.	TRBJ2-2	.	CASIGTLTGELFF	TGTGCCAGCATAGGAACTCTCACCGGGGAGCTGTTTTTT
TRBV12-3/TRBV12-4	many	TRBJ1-5	.	CASSLVGHQPQHF	TGTGCCAGCAGTTTAGTAGGGCATCAGCCCCAGCATTTT
TRBV20-1	.	TRBJ2-4	.	CSASRGAKNIQYF	TGCAGTGCTAGCAGGGGAGCCAAAAACATTCAGTACTTC
TRBV24-1	.	TRBJ1-1	.	CATGNSGSSTEAFF	TGTGCCACCGGGAATTCAGGTAGTAGCACTGAAGCTTTCTTT
TRBV25-1	.	TRBJ1-2	.	CASSVIGARDPGYTF	TGTGCCAGCAGTGTAATCGGGGCCCGAGATCCTGGCTACACCTTC
TRBV11-2	.	TRBJ2-3	.	CASSLASGITDTQYF	TGTGCCAGCAGCCTAGCAAGCGGAATCACAGATACGCAGTATTTT
TRBV2	.	TRBJ2-1	.	CASSERRGGTASYNEQFF	TGTGCCAGCAGTGAACGTCGGGGCGGGACTGCCTCCTACAATGAGCAGTTCTTC